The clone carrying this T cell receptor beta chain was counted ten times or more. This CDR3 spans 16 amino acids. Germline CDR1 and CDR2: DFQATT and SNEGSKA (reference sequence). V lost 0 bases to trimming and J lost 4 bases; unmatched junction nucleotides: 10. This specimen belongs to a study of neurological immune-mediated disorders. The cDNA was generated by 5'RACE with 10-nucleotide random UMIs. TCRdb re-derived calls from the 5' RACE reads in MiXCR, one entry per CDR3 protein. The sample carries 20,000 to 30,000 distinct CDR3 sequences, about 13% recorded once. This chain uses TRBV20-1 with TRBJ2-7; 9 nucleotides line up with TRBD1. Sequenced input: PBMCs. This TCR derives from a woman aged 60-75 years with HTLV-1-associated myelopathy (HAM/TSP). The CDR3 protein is CSARDPRGTGTYEQYF. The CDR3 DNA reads TGCAGTGCTAGAGACCCGAGGGGGACAGGGACTTACGAGCAGTACTTC.